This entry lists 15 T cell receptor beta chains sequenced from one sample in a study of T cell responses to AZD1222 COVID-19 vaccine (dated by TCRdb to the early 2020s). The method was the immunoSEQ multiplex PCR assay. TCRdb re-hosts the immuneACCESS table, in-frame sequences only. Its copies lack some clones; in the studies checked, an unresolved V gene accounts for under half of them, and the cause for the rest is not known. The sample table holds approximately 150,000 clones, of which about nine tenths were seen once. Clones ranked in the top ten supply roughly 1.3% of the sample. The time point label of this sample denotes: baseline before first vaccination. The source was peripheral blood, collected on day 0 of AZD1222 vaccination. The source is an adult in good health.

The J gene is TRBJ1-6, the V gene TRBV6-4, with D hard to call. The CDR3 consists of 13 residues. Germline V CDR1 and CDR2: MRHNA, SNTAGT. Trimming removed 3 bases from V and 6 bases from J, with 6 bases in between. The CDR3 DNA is TGTGCCAGCAGTGAGGGGTTTAATTCACCCCTCCACTTT. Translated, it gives CASSEGFNSPLHF.

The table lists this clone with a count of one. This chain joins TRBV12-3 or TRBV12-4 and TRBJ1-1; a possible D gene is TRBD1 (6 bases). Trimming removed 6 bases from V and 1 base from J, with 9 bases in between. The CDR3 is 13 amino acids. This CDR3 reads CASRSGQNTEAFF. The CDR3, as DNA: TGTGCCAGCAGGTCGGGACAGAACACTGAAGCTTTCTTT.

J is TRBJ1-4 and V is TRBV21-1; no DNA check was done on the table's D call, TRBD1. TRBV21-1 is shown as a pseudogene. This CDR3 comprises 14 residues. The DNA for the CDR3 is TGTGCCAGCAGCGCAGGGGCTGGCGGGGAAAAACTGTTTTTT. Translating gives CASSAGAGGEKLFF.

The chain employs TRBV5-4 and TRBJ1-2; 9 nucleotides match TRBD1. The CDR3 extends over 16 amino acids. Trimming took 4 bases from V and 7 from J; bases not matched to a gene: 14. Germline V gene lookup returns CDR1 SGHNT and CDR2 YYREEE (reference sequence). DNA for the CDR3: TGTGCCAGCAGCACCCCCGAGGGACAGGGAAGCTTTGGCTACACCTTC. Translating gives CASSTPEGQGSFGYTF.

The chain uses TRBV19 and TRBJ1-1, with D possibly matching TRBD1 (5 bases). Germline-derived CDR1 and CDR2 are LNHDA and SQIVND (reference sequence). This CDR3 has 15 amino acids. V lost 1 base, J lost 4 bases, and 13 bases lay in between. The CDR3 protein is CASSIARWGRTEAFF. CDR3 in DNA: TGTGCCAGTAGTATAGCGCGGTGGGGCCGCACTGAAGCTTTCTTT.

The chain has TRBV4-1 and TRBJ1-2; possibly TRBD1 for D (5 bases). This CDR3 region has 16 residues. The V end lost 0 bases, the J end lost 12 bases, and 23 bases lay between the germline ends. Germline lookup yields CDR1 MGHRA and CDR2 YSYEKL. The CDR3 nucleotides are TGCGCCAGCAGCCAAGAGTTCGGCAGGGTGAAGCTGAGAGACACCTTC. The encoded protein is CASSQEFGRVKLRDTF.

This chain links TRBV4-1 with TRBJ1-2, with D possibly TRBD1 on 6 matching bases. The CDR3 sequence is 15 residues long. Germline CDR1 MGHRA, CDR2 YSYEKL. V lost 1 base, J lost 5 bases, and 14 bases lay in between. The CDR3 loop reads CASSQGLGAGYGYTF. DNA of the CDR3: TGCGCCAGCAGCCAAGGTCTGGGGGCGGGGTATGGCTACACCTTC.

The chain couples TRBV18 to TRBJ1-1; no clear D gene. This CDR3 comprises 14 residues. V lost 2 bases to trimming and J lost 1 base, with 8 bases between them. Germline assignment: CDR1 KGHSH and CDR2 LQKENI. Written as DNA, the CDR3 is TGTGCCAGCTCACCAGGGCGGTGGAACACTGAAGCTTTCTTT. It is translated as CASSPGRWNTEAFF.

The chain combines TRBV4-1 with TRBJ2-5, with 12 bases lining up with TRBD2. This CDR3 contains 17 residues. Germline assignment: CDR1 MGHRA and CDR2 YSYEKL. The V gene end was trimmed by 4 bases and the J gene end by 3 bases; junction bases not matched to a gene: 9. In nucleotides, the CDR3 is TGCGCCAGCAGCCTAGCCCGCGCTAGCGGGGGGGAAGAGACCCAGTACTTC. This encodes CASSLARASGGEETQYF.

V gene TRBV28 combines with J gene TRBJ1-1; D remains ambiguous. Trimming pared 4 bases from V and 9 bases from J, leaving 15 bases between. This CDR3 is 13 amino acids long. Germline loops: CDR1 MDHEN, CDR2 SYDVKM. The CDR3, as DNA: TGTGCCAGCAGTTCCCCCCGGAGATACCAAGCTTTCTTT. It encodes CASSSPRRYQAFF.

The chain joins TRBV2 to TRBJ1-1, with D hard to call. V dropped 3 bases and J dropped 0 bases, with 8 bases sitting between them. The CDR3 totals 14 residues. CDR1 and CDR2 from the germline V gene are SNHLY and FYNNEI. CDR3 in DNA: TGTGCCAGCAGTGATCACGGGATGAACACTGAAGCTTTCTTT. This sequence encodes CASSDHGMNTEAFF.

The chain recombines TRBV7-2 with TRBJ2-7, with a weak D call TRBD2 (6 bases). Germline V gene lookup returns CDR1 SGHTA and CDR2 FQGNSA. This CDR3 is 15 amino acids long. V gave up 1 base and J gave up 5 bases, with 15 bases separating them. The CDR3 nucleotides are TGTGCCAGCAGCTTAGTGGACTACCCGTCCAACGAGCAGTACTTC. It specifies CASSLVDYPSNEQYF.

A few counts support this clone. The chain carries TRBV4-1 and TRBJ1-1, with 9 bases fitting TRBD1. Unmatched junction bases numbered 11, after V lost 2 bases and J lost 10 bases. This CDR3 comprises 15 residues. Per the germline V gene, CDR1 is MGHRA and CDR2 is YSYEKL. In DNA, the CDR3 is TGCGCCAGCAGCCAAACCGGGACAGGGAGGATTGCAGCTTTCTTT. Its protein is CASSQTGTGRIAAFF.

CDR3 in amino acids: CASSRSGVYTEAFF. The CDR3 nucleotides read TGTGCCAGCAGTCGAAGTGGTGTTTACACTGAAGCTTTCTTT. The chain carries TRBV27 and TRBJ1-1; no firm D call. The V gene lost 5 bases and the J gene lost 3 bases, with 13 bases spanning the gap. The germline CDR1 and CDR2 sequences are MNHEY and SMNVEV (reference sequence). CDR3 length: 14 residues.

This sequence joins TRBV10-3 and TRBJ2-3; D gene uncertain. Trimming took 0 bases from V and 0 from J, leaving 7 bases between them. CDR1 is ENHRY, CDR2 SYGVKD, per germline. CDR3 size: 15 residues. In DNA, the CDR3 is TGTGCCATCAGTGAGTCACCACCTAGCACAGATACGCAGTATTTT. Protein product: CAISESPPSTDTQYF.